This T cell receptor beta chain was obtained from a study of blood T cell repertoires in COVID-19 (dated by TCRdb to 2020 to 2021). Some background on the complete study: Samples covering the acute and convalescent phases of COVID-19 were provided by collaborators in the United States, Italy and Spain. The prospective study material was composed of cDNA or gDNA derived from T cells, B-cell-depleted T cells, or PBMCs. The dataset comprised deeply sampled blood TCRbeta repertoires from subjects exposed to, actively infected with, or recovered from COVID-19. The repertoires were released in a freely available public database intended as a resource for research on the immune response to SARS-CoV-2. Samples were obtained from the ongoing ImmuneRACE study (first 160 participants) and from some 1,200 subjects provided by 6 global collaborators. Sample metadata almost always included a de-identified subject ID, COVID-19 status, age in years and sex. HLA class I and class II types, where available, came from metadata supplied by the sample provider rather than from assay-based typing. General findings and caveats noted by the study authors: How much clinical and demographic metadata was included differed by source and by participant, and the metadata was provided uncurated.

TCRbeta CDR3 regions were amplified from genomic DNA using the immunoSEQ Assay, a bias-controlled multiplex PCR. In the source study's methods: Within the assay, amplification of reference gene primers was used to estimate how many nucleated cells each sample contained. Sequence reads were collapsed and filtered to measure the absolute abundance of every unique TCRbeta CDR3 rearrangement. For each sample, productive Simpson clonality was calculated as the square root of Simpson's diversity index across productive rearrangements. Held by TCRdb, this immuneACCESS table contains in-frame sequences only and omits some clones. Under half of the omission traces to an unresolved V gene where checked; the cause of the rest is unknown. The DNA gave D and trimming, while V, J and clone size come from that table. This sample holds approximately 330,000 clones; 65% to 90% were observed only once. The top ten hold about 4.2% of the sample.

This clone appeared once. The clone's antigen remains unknown. No base quality values were provided; no much bigger clone lies one nucleotide off. Enrolling through a virtual design, the prospective study's participants ranged in age from about 18 to 89 years and lived across 24 United States geographic areas. To assign participants to cohorts, the prospective study relied on clinical history that participants themselves reported in a screening survey and a study questionnaire. In the prospective study, whole blood, serum and a nasopharyngeal or oropharyngeal swab were collected from each participant by mobile phlebotomists. Additional blood draws and questionnaires over an approximately 2-month period could optionally be provided by prospective study participants. Before DNA extraction, blood samples from the prospective study were shipped at room temperature or frozen. As encoded in the germline V gene, CDR1 is SGHTA while CDR2 is FQGNSA. The CDR3 runs 15 residues from the cysteine to the phenylalanine. The DNA shown is the 45-base CDR3, in frame from base 1. Germline trimming amounts to 2 bases on V and 3 bases on J, with 4 as the count of junction bases outside the gene matches.

The sequence links TRBV7-2 to TRBJ1-5; 7 bases in the middle match TRBD1. Material: PBMCs or T cells enriched from blood (not recorded which). The receptor was isolated from a woman between 35 and 50 years old with acute COVID-19. The nucleotide sequence is given as TGTGCCAGCAGCTTATGGGACAGAAACAATCAGCCCCAGCATTTT. Its translation reads: CASSLWDRNNQPQHF.